These 18 T cell receptor beta chains share one sample of origin, sequenced in a study of T-cell memory formation after mild COVID-19. In TCRdb, the 5' RACE reads were re-called with MiXCR into one record per CDR3 protein. Of more than 75,000 distinct CDR3 sequences in the sample, around 25% were seen once. Sequences were obtained from PBMCs or a T cell subset sorted from them (not recorded which). The receptors shown here come from a young man who had mild COVID-19 (a few samples of this study predate the infection). Cell type and time point are not known.

The chain recombines TRBV7-9 with TRBJ2-7; tentative D call: TRBD1 (6 bases). CDR3 length: 14 amino acids. Germline loops: CDR1 SEHNR, CDR2 FQNEAQ (reference sequence). V gave up 5 bases and J gave up 0 bases, with 11 bases separating them. The CDR3 reads CASSPRDNSYEQYF. The CDR3 DNA is TGTGCCAGCAGCCCTCGGGACAACTCCTACGAGCAGTACTTC.

The chain has TRBV12-3 or TRBV12-4 and TRBJ1-2; 9 positions agree with TRBD1. J gave up 7 bases and V 2 bases, and 17 bases lay outside the gene matches. The CDR3 covers 18 residues. CDR3 sequence reads: CASSLNDATGGTAGGYTF. The CDR3 DNA follows: TGTGCCAGCAGTTTAAACGATGCGACAGGGGGGACTGCGGGTGGCTACACCTTC.

This chain connects TRBV6-5 to TRBJ2-7, with TRBD2 matching over 9 bases. The CDR3 is made up of 16 amino acids. Germline V gene data show CDR1 as MNHEY and CDR2 as SVGAGI. V gave up 5 bases and J gave up 2 bases; unmatched junction bases: 10. The CDR3 reads CASSNLAGRLPYEQYF. As DNA, the CDR3 is TGTGCCAGCAGTAACCTAGCGGGGCGCCTCCCCTACGAGCAGTACTTC.

This clonotype was observed a handful of times. The CDR3 DNA sequence: TGCGCCAGCACTAGGTTGGGGACGAACACTGAAGCTTTCTTT. Translation: CASTRLGTNTEAFF. The J gene is TRBJ1-1, the V gene TRBV5-1, with D possibly TRBD1 on 5 matching bases. Trimming removed 6 bases at V and 1 base at J, with 13 bases between. This CDR3 has 14 amino acids. CDR1 SGHRS and CDR2 YFSETQ come from the germline V gene.

The chain is built from TRBV4-2 and TRBJ2-7; D not resolved. Germline values: CDR1 LGHNA, CDR2 YNFKEQ. This CDR3 region has 14 residues. With 1 base removed from V and 0 bases from J, the gap between germline ends came to 7 bases. The CDR3 spells CASSQGAGSYEQYF. DNA for the CDR3: TGTGCCAGCAGCCAAGGGGCCGGCTCCTACGAGCAGTACTTC.

The table lists this clonotype with a few counts. V is TRBV7-2 and J is TRBJ1-5; D ambiguous. Trimming removed 5 bases at V and 5 bases at J, with 16 bases between. Germline V lookup: CDR1 SGHTA, CDR2 FQGNSA. The CDR3 spans 15 residues. CDR3 in amino acids: CASSGRLSRDQPQHF. CDR3 coding DNA: TGTGCCAGCAGCGGACGGCTGAGTCGGGATCAGCCCCAGCATTTT.

The J gene is TRBJ2-7, the V gene TRBV10-3; TRBD1 matches 7 bases. The CDR3 consists of 12 residues. The V gene end was trimmed by 3 bases and the J gene end by 9 bases; junction bases not matched to a gene: 5. The V gene's germline CDR1 is ENHRY and CDR2 SYGVKD. CDR3 protein: CAISDGQAGQYV. Here the CDR3 DNA reads TGTGCCATCAGTGATGGACAGGCGGGGCAGTACGTC.

The chain uses TRBV6-5 and TRBJ1-1; D perhaps matches TRBD1 (5 bases). Trimming took off 3 bases at V and 3 bases at J, with 8 bases between the two ends. The CDR3 has 13 residues. Germline values: CDR1 MNHEY, CDR2 SVGAGI. DNA for the CDR3: TGTGCCAGCAGTTATGGGGACCACACTGAAGCTTTCTTT. This codes for CASSYGDHTEAFF.

A few counts support this clonotype. CDR3 DNA: TGTGCCAGCAGCTTAAGGGGGCTGAACACTGAAGCTTTCTTT. As protein: CASSLRGLNTEAFF. The rearrangement joins TRBV7-9 to TRBJ1-1; TRBD1 aligns across 7 bases. Germline V gives CDR1 SEHNR, CDR2 FQNEAQ (reference sequence). Germline trimming cut 2 bases from V and 0 bases from J; bases unmatched to any gene: 0. This CDR3 has 14 amino acids.

V is TRBV10-2 and J is TRBJ2-1; no reliable D call. The CDR3 is 13 amino acids. V was cut by 0 bases and J by 6 bases, with 6 bases left in between. In germline, CDR1 is WSHSY, CDR2 SAAADI. The CDR3 reads CASSESSLNEQFF. CDR3 DNA sequence: TGCGCCAGCAGTGAGTCCAGTCTCAATGAGCAGTTCTTC.

This clonotype was detected a few times. The V and J genes are TRBV25-1 and TRBJ1-1; no reliable D call. The germline CDR1 and CDR2 sequences are MGHDK and SYGVNS. This CDR3 spans 16 amino acids. Deletions cut 1 base from V and 0 bases from J, with 12 bases between. The CDR3 DNA follows: TGTGCCAGCAGTGAATCGAGGGTTGCCATGAACACTGAAGCTTTCTTT. It codes for CASSESRVAMNTEAFF.

The chain combines TRBV12-3 or TRBV12-4 with TRBJ2-7; 10 bases map to TRBD2. The V and J ends lost 3 bases and 1 base, in that order; junction bases with no gene match: 6. This CDR3 has 16 amino acids. The CDR3 sequence: CASSFTGTSESYEQYF. The DNA of the CDR3 is TGTGCCAGCAGTTTCACCGGGACTAGCGAGTCCTACGAGCAGTACTTC.

This clonotype was picked up a small number of times. The V call is TRBV12-3 or TRBV12-4, the J call TRBJ1-4, with 11 bases fitting TRBD1. The CDR3 sequence is 15 residues long. The trim removed 4 bases at V and 8 bases at J, leaving 6 bases unmatched. The CDR3 nucleotides read TGTGCCAGCAGTTCCACGGACAGGGGGCGCGAAAAACTGTTTTTT. It specifies CASSSTDRGREKLFF.

There are many counts of this clonotype. The rearrangement uses TRBV12-3 or TRBV12-4 and TRBJ2-2; 7 bases align to TRBD1. The CDR3 runs to 14 residues. Losses at the gene ends were 3 bases for V and 6 bases for J; bases not matched to a gene: 4. The CDR3 spells CASSFVGGAGELFF. The CDR3 DNA is TGTGCCAGCAGTTTCGTAGGGGGCGCCGGGGAGCTGTTTTTT.

This clonotype occurred many times. The chain links TRBV7-6 to TRBJ2-7, with 10 bases matching TRBD1. This CDR3 has 14 residues. Germline V gene lookup returns CDR1 SGHVS and CDR2 FNYEAQ. V gave up 5 bases and J gave up 2 bases; unmatched junction bases: 3. The CDR3 protein is CASSPGQGPYEQYF. DNA of the CDR3: TGTGCCAGCAGCCCGGGACAGGGGCCCTACGAGCAGTACTTC.

This clonotype was picked up one time. The chain couples TRBV7-9 to TRBJ2-3; D call uncertain. The CDR3 is 12 amino acids. Germline loops: CDR1 SEHNR, CDR2 FQNEAQ (reference sequence). V dropped 4 bases and J dropped 7 bases, with 9 bases sitting between them. CDR3 sequence (DNA): TGTGCCAGCAGCTCCGACGATTATACGCAGTATTTT. Translating it yields CASSSDDYTQYF.

The chain carries TRBV4-1 and TRBJ2-5, with a weak D call TRBD2 (6 bases). Per the germline V gene, CDR1 is MGHRA and CDR2 is YSYEKL. The CDR3 contains 14 residues. The V gene lost 3 bases and the J gene lost 5 bases, with 13 bases spanning the gap. The CDR3 bases are TGCGCCAGCAGCCAGGAGGGAGTCTGGGAGACCCAGTACTTC. This encodes CASSQEGVWETQYF.

The CDR3 nucleotides are TGCGCCAGCAGCTTGGAGGCCCCCGGGGAGCTGTTTTTT. Its translation is CASSLEAPGELFF. The V call is TRBV5-1, the J call TRBJ2-2; D is ambiguous. Germline V gene data show CDR1 as SGHRS and CDR2 as YFSETQ. V shed 0 bases and J shed 6 bases, with 6 bases lying between them. CDR3 length: 13 residues.